This passage covers 15 T cell receptor beta chains from one sample sequenced in a study of metastatic and nonmetastatic thyroid tumors. TCRdb re-called clones from the PCR reads using MiXCR. The table shows roughly 3,900 clones, with 36% occurring only once. Patients had received no treatment of any kind before thyroid surgery. Material: tumor tissue. These receptors all stem from a female donor with papillary thyroid cancer or a benign thyroid nodule (not recorded which). Some clones in this sample may be carry-over from other donors' samples.

The V and J genes are TRBV6-1 and TRBJ1-2, with 9 bases that match TRBD1. V lost 5 bases and J lost 2; bases outside the gene matches: 6. The CDR3 covers 15 residues. Germline V gives CDR1 MNHNS, CDR2 SASEGT. CDR3 DNA sequence: TGTGCCAGCAGTTCCGGGACAGGGCTGAACTATGGCTACACCTTC. Its protein product is CASSSGTGLNYGYTF.

The J gene is TRBJ2-7, the V gene TRBV2; 11 bases match TRBD1. CDR1 is SNHLY, CDR2 FYNNEI, per germline. This CDR3 is built from 13 residues. Trimming removed 11 bases from V and 7 bases from J; junction bases left unmatched: 10. The CDR3 DNA reads TGTGCCGGCGACGGACAGGGGGCCAGAGAGCAGTACTTC. It yields the protein CAGDGQGAREQYF.

This clone was seen a handful of times. The V and J genes are TRBV27 and TRBJ2-2, with 7 bases matching TRBD1. The germline CDR1 and CDR2 sequences are MNHEY and SMNVEV (reference sequence). This CDR3 is built from 17 residues. The ends lost 5 bases at V and 7 bases at J; junction bases unmatched: 16. The CDR3 region is CASSTLPGTVDNGELFF. In DNA form, the CDR3 reads TGTGCCAGCAGTACCCTCCCCGGGACAGTCGACAACGGGGAGCTGTTTTTT.

The chain couples TRBV28 to TRBJ1-2; D gene unclear. CDR1 and CDR2 from the germline V gene are MDHEN and SYDVKM. There are 10 residues in the CDR3. The V end was cut by 8 bases, the J end by 4 bases, with 5 bases between. CDR3 nucleotide sequence: TGTGCCAGCGTCCGCTATGGCTACACCTTC. Amino acid sequence: CASVRYGYTF.

This clone has more than one count but fewer than ten. This rearrangement joins TRBV28 to TRBJ2-3, with D perhaps TRBD1 (5 bases). V lost 1 base and J lost 5, with 7 bases in between. The CDR3 totals 13 residues. Germline lookup yields CDR1 MDHEN and CDR2 SYDVKM. CDR3 residues: CASSLYRRDTQYF. The CDR3 coding sequence is TGTGCCAGCAGTTTATACAGGAGAGATACGCAGTATTTT. The full variable domain, completed using reference TRBV28 and TRBJ2-3, is DVKVTQSSRYLVKRTGEKVFLECVQDMDHENMFWYRQDPGLGLRLIYFSYDVKMKEKGDIPEGYSVSREKKERFSLILESASTNQTSMYLCASSLYRRDTQYFGPGTRLTVL.

The chain links TRBV5-1 to TRBJ2-2, with no clear D. This CDR3 spans 13 amino acids. Germline CDR1 reads SGHRS; CDR2 reads YFSETQ. V was shortened by 5 bases and J by 0 bases, with 5 bases between the two germline ends. This CDR3 reads CASRGTNTGELFF. CDR3 coding DNA: TGCGCCAGCAGAGGTACGAACACCGGGGAGCTGTTTTTT.

The chain links TRBV11-2 to TRBJ1-1; D not certain. Germline V gives CDR1 SGHAT, CDR2 FQNNGV. The CDR3 contains 16 residues. V was clipped by 2 bases and J by 3 bases, with 16 bases between them. The CDR3 DNA reads TGTGCCAGCAGCTTAAGGTGGGCGGGGTGGGACACTGAAGCTTTCTTT. This encodes CASSLRWAGWDTEAFF.

This clone has only a few counts. The CDR3 region is CASRASRGLGQEEAFF. For the CDR3, the DNA is TGTGCCAGCAGAGCTTCCAGGGGGCTGGGTCAGGAGGAAGCTTTCTTT. The J gene is TRBJ1-1, the V gene TRBV6-1; 8 bases map to TRBD1. This CDR3 comprises 16 residues. Per germline, CDR1 MNHNS and CDR2 SASEGT. Trimming removed 6 bases from V and 8 bases from J; junction bases left unmatched: 17.

The rearrangement uses TRBV7-8 and TRBJ2-5, with D hard to call. V was cut by 5 bases and J by 1 base, with 14 bases left in between. Germline V gene data show CDR1 as SGHVS and CDR2 as FQNEAQ. This CDR3 contains 15 residues. CDR3 in amino acids: CASSRALEAQETQYF. The CDR3 nucleotides are TGTGCCAGCAGCCGTGCCCTCGAGGCCCAAGAGACCCAGTACTTC.

The CDR3 region is CASSQEASSGNTIYF. The CDR3 coding sequence is TGCGCCAGCAGCCAAGAGGCTAGCTCTGGAAACACCATATATTTT. The chain employs TRBV4-3 and TRBJ1-3; D is unresolved. V was cut by 0 bases and J by 0 bases, with 6 bases left in between. Looked up from germline, CDR1 is LGHNA and CDR2 is YSLEER. This CDR3 contains 15 residues.

The rearrangement links TRBV19 to TRBJ2-3, with D possibly called TRBD1 or TRBD2 (6 bases each). Germline CDR1 is LNHDA and CDR2 is SQIVND (reference sequence). Trimming removed 1 base at V and 8 bases at J, with 22 bases between. This CDR3 region has 17 residues. The CDR3: CASSIGTDNTGAGTQYF. The CDR3 bases are TGTGCCAGTAGTATAGGAACGGACAACACGGGGGCCGGTACGCAGTATTTT. Variable domain in full (rest from reference TRBV19 and TRBJ2-3): DGGITQSPKYLFRKEGQNVTLSCEQNLNHDAMYWYRQDPGQGLRLIYYSQIVNDFQKGDIAEGYSVSREKKESFPLTVTSAQKNPTAFYLCASSIGTDNTGAGTQYFGPGTRLTVL.

This clone was counted a few times. The J gene is TRBJ2-7, the V gene TRBV15; D might be TRBD2 (5 bases). The CDR3 sequence is 13 residues long. V dropped 5 bases and J dropped 4 bases, with 12 bases sitting between them. Germline CDR1 is LNHNV and CDR2 is YYDKDF (reference sequence). CDR3: CATSERPGYEQYF. The DNA of the CDR3 is TGTGCCACCAGCGAACGCCCGGGGTACGAGCAGTACTTC.

This clone was seen only a few times. Because the CDR3's place on the DNA is in doubt, the DNA is left out and the CDR3 is given as listed by TCRdb. The rearrangement uses TRBV12-3 or TRBV12-4 and TRBJ1-2. Termini included, the CDR3 measures 14 amino acids. Here the CDR3 reads CASSSSTVWYGYTF.

The chain carries TRBV7-3 and TRBJ1-1; perhaps TRBD1 as D (6 bases). Trimming pared 4 bases from V and 4 bases from J, leaving 13 bases between. Germline V gene lookup returns CDR1 SGHTA and CDR2 FQGTGA. This CDR3 spans 14 amino acids. CDR3 sequence (DNA): TGTGCCAGCAGCTCAGCGGGACAATTCACTGAAGCTTTCTTT. Translated: CASSSAGQFTEAFF.

The chain joins TRBV4-1 to TRBJ2-7; D call uncertain. There are 12 residues in the CDR3. V dropped 1 base and J dropped 2 bases, with 3 bases sitting between them. Germline CDR1 reads MGHRA; CDR2 reads YSYEKL. DNA for the CDR3: TGCGCCAGCAGCCAAGTCCCCTACGAGCAGTACTTC. This encodes CASSQVPYEQYF.